Below, 9 T cell receptor beta chains from the same sample are listed, as sequenced in a study of blood T cell repertoires in COVID-19. Only in-frame clones appear in the TCRdb table, and some are missing; sequencing was by immunoSEQ multiplex PCR. The sample has a few hundred thousand clones, roughly 86% seen once. The sample taken for sequencing was PBMCs or T cells enriched from blood (not recorded which). These receptors were obtained from a man younger than 35 with acute COVID-19.

This chain uses TRBV11-2 with TRBJ1-6; 9 bases fit TRBD1. The CDR3 loop spans 14 amino acids. CDR1 is SGHAT and CDR2 is FQNNGV in the germline V gene. With V trimmed by 4 bases and J by 11 bases, 6 bases remained unmatched. CDR3: CASSSGGQGPPLHF. The CDR3 nucleotides read TGTGCCAGCAGCTCGGGGGGACAGGGTCCACCCCTCCACTTT.

The chain couples TRBV20-1 to TRBJ1-2; D remains ambiguous. The germline V gene has CDR1 DFQATT and CDR2 SNEGSKA (reference sequence). The CDR3 is made up of 12 amino acids. V lost 3 bases and J lost 9, with 14 bases in between. The CDR3 sequence is CSASSLQISYTF. The DNA of the CDR3 is TGCAGTGCTAGTAGTTTGCAGATCAGCTACACCTTC.

The chain links TRBV4-3 to TRBJ2-7; maybe TRBD1 (6 bases). Germline CDR1 and CDR2: LGHNA and YSLEER. With 1 base removed from V and 6 bases from J, the gap between germline ends came to 13 bases. The CDR3 is 14 residues long. CDR3 residues: CASSQGPVRGEQYF. The CDR3 DNA follows: TGCGCCAGCAGCCAAGGACCGGTCAGGGGCGAGCAGTACTTC.

The rearrangement links TRBV7-9 to TRBJ1-2; 8 bases fit TRBD1. The V gene's germline CDR1 is SEHNR and CDR2 FQNEAQ (reference sequence). The CDR3 length is 19 residues. Losses at the gene ends were 1 base for V and 4 bases for J; bases not matched to a gene: 17. CDR3 residues: CASSLGTGRRTGLPYGYTF. The CDR3 DNA is TGTGCCAGCAGCTTAGGGACAGGGCGGAGGACGGGCCTCCCCTATGGCTACACCTTC.

At least ten counts were recorded for this clone. The chain uses TRBV7-9 and TRBJ1-2; D remains unclear. The V and J ends lost 1 base and 5 bases respectively, with 8 bases between them. The CDR3 is made up of 13 amino acids. Germline V gene data show CDR1 as SEHNR and CDR2 as FQNEAQ (reference sequence). The CDR3 spells CASSLVPGYGYTF. CDR3 sequence (DNA): TGTGCCAGCAGCTTAGTACCGGGGTATGGCTACACCTTC. Together with reference TRBV7-9 and TRBJ1-2, the CDR3 gives the full variable domain: DTGVSQNPRHKITKRGQNVTFRCDPISEHNRLYWYRQTLGQGPEFLTYFQNEAQLEKSRLLSDRFSAERPKGSFSTLEIQRTEQGDSAMYLCASSLVPGYGYTFGSGTRLTVV.

V is TRBV6-5 and J is TRBJ1-1; no clear D. Germline assignment: CDR1 MNHEY and CDR2 SVGAGI. The V and J ends lost 7 bases and 0 bases respectively, with 12 bases between them. This CDR3 has 14 residues. This CDR3 reads CASKDTFMNTEAFF. CDR3 DNA: TGTGCCAGCAAAGACACGTTCATGAACACTGAAGCTTTCTTT.

The chain combines TRBV2 with TRBJ2-7; D is perhaps TRBD2 (5 bases). With 11 bases removed from V and 2 bases from J, the gap between germline ends came to 10 bases. This CDR3 region has 11 residues. CDR1 is SNHLY, CDR2 FYNNEI, per germline. In DNA form, the CDR3 reads TGTGCCGTTTCGGGGACCTACGAGCAGTACTTC. This sequence encodes CAVSGTYEQYF.

The J gene is TRBJ2-5, the V gene TRBV10-1; D remains unclear. CDR1 and CDR2 (germline): WNHNN, SYGVQD (reference sequence). The CDR3 consists of 13 residues. V was cut by 1 base and J by 3 bases, with 6 bases left in between. The CDR3 loop reads CASSEFGEETQYF. As DNA, the CDR3 is TGCGCCAGCAGTGAGTTTGGAGAAGAGACCCAGTACTTC.

The V call is TRBV7-3, the J call TRBJ2-1; TRBD2 matches 7 bases. The CDR3 is 15 residues long. CDR1 is SGHTA, CDR2 FQGTGA, per germline. Trimming took 0 bases from V and 10 from J; bases not matched to a gene: 9. The CDR3 nucleotides read TGTGCCAGCAGCTTAACTGGAGGGAGGGCCTACGAGCAGTTCTTC. Translating it yields CASSLTGGRAYEQFF. Variable domain in full (rest from reference TRBV7-3 and TRBJ2-1): GAGVSQTPSNKVTEKGKYVELRCDPISGHTALYWYRQSLGQGPEFLIYFQGTGAADDSGLPNDRFFAVRPEGSVSTLKIQRTERGDSAVYLCASSLTGGRAYEQFFGPGTRLTVL.